The clone carrying this T cell receptor (beta chain) was seen many times. The antigen remains undetermined. CDR1 SGHTA and CDR2 FQGNSA come from the germline V gene. Between the trimmed V and J ends, which lost 2 bases and 2 bases, there was a span of 15 bases. This CDR3 comprises 16 residues. RNA transcripts were the template for amplifying TCR beta CDR3 regions. During a first-round RT-PCR of the TCR CDR3, the HTBI primer set was used. TCRdb re-analysed the multiplex PCR reads in MiXCR, keeping a single row per CDR3 protein. The data contain roughly 510,000 distinct CDR3 sequences, 35% to 50% of them singletons. The sample comes from a study of T cells in Graves' hyperthyroidism and ophthalmopathy. Broader study findings: Most clonotypes that expanded in the thyroid above 0.001 also showed up in blood.

The V gene is TRBV7-2, the J gene TRBJ1-2, with unresolved D. The clonotype was recovered from an adult woman with Graves' disease, either hyperthyroidism or ophthalmopathy (not recorded which). The specimen sequenced was peripheral blood or thyroid tissue (not recorded which). CDR3 nucleotides: TGTGCCAGCAGCTTAATCCACTCCCCCCGAAACTATGGCTACACCTTC. Translation: CASSLIHSPRNYGYTF.